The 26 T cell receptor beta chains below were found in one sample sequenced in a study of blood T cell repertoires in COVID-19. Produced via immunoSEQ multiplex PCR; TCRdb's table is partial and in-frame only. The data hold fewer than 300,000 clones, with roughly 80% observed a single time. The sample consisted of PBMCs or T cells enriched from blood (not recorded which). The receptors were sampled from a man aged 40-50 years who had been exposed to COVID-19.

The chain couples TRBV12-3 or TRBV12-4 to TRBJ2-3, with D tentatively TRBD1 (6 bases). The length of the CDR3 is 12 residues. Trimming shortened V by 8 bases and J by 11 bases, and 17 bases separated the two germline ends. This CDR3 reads CASRLEGGGQYF. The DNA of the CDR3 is TGTGCCAGCCGATTGGAAGGGGGTGGGCAGTATTTT.

The CDR3 region is CATSRWGPGTGGHTGELFF. CDR3 sequence (DNA): TGTGCCACCAGCAGATGGGGTCCCGGGACAGGGGGCCACACCGGGGAGCTGTTTTTT. V usage is TRBV15 and J usage is TRBJ2-2, with 12 bases aligning to TRBD1. Germline-derived CDR1 and CDR2 are LNHNV and YYDKDF (reference sequence). CDR3 length equals 19 residues. The V and J ends lost 2 bases and 3 bases, in that order; junction bases with no gene match: 10.

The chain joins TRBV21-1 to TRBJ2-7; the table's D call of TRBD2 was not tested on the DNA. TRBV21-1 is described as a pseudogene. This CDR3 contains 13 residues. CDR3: CASSKAPSYEQYF. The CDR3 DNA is TGTGCCAGCAGCAAAGCCCCGAGCTACGAGCAGTACTTC.

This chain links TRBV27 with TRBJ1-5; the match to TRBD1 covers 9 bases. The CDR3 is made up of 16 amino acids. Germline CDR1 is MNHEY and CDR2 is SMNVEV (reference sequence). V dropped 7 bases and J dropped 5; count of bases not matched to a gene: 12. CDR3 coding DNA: TGTGCCAGCAAGCCCTGGACAGGGGCAGGATATCAGCCCCAGCATTTT. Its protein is CASKPWTGAGYQPQHF.

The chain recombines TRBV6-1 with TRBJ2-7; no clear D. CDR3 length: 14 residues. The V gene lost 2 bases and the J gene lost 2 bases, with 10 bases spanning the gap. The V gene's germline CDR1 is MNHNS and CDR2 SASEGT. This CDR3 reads CASSERGPPYEQYF. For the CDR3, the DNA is TGTGCCAGCAGTGAAAGAGGCCCCCCCTACGAGCAGTACTTC.

CDR3 DNA sequence: TGTGCCAGCAGCCGGAGCGGAACTAGCACAGATACGCAGTATTTT. Residues: CASSRSGTSTDTQYF. The J gene is TRBJ2-3, the V gene TRBV2, with D possibly being TRBD2 (5 bases). The V gene's germline CDR1 is SNHLY and CDR2 FYNNEI. The CDR3 runs 15 residues. The V gene lost 6 bases and the J gene lost 0 bases, with 13 bases spanning the gap.

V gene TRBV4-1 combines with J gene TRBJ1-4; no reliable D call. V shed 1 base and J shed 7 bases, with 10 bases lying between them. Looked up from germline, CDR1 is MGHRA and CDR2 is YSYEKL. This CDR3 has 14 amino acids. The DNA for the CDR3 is TGCGCCAGCAGCCAAGTTCGGGTGGTTGAAAAACTGTTTTTT. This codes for CASSQVRVVEKLFF.

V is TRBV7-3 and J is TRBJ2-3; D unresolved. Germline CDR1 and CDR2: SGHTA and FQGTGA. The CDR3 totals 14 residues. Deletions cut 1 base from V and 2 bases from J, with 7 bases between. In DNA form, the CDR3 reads TGTGCCAGCAGCTTAAGAGCCTCCACAGATACGCAGTATTTT. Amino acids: CASSLRASTDTQYF.

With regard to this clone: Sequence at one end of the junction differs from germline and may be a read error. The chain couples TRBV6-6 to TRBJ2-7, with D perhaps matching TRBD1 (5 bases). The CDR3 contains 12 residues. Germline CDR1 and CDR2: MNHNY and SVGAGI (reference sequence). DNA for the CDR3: TGTGCCAGCAGTTACAACCGACAGAATATTGGTTTC. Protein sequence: CASSYNRQNIGF.

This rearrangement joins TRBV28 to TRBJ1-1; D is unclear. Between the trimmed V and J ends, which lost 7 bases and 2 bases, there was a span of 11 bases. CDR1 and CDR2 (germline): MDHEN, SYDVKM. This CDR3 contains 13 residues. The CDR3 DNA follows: TGTGCCAGCAAAATACAGAGAAACACTGAAGCTTTCTTT. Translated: CASKIQRNTEAFF.

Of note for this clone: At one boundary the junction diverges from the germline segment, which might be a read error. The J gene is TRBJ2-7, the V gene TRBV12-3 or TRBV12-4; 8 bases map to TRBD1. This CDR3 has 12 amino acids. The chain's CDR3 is CASSSRPGQVHF. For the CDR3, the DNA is TGTGCCAGCTCAAGCCGCCCGGGACAGGTGCACTTC.

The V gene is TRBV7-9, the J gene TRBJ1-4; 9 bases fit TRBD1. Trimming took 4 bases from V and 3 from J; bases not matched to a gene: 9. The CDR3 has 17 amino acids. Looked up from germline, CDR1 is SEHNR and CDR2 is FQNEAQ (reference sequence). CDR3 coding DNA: TGTGCCAGCAGCTCGGGATCGACAGGGGGACCTAATGAAAAACTGTTTTTT. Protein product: CASSSGSTGGPNEKLFF.

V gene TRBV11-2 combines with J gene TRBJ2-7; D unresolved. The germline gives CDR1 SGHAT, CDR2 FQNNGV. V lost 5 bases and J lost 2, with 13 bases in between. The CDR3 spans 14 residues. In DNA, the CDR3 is TGTGCCAGCAGCCGACCCAAAGCGCCCTACGAGCAGTACTTC. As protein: CASSRPKAPYEQYF.

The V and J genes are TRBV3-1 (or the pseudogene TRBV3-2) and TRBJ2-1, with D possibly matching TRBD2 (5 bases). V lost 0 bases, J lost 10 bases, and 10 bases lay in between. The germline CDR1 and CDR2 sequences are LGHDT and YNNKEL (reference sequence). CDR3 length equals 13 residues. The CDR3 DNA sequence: TGTGCCAGCAGCCAAGATGTACGGGGAGAGCAGTTCTTC. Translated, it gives CASSQDVRGEQFF.

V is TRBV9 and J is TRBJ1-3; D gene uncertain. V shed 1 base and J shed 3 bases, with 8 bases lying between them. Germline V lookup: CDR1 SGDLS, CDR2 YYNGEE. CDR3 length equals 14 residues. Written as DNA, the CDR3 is TGTGCCAGCAGCGTAACCGGGTTTGGAAACACCATATATTTT. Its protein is CASSVTGFGNTIYF.

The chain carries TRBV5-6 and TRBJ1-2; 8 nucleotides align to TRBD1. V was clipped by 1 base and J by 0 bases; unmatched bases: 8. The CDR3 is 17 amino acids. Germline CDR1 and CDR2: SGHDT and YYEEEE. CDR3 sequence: CASSLTPQGASNYGYTF. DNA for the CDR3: TGTGCCAGCAGCTTGACTCCCCAGGGGGCTTCTAACTATGGCTACACCTTC.

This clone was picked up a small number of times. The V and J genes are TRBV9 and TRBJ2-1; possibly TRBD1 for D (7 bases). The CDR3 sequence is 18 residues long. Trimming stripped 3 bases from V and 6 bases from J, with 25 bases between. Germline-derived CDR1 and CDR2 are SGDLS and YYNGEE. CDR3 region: CASSDPGGAGGESNEQFF. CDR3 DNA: TGTGCCAGCAGCGACCCCGGGGGAGCAGGGGGTGAGAGCAATGAGCAGTTCTTC.

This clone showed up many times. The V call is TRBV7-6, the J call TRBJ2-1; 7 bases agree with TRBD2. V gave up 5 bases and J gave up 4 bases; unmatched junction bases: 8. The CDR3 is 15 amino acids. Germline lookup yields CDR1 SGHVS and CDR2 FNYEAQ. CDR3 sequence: CASSPGGTMYNEQFF. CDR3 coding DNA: TGTGCCAGCAGCCCGGGAGGTACTATGTACAATGAGCAGTTCTTC.

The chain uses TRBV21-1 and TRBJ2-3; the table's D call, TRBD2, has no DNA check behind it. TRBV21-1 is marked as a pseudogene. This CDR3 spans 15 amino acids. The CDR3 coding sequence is TGTGCCGGAAGACTAGCGGACTCTTCCACAGATACGCAGTATTTT. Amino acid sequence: CAGRLADSSTDTQYF.

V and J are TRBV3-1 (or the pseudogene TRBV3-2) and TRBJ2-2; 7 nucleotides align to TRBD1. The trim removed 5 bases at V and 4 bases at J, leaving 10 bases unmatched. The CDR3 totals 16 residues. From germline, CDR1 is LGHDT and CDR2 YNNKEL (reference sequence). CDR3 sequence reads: CASSATGTVGTGELFF. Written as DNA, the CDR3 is TGTGCCAGCAGCGCCACTGGGACAGTGGGCACCGGGGAGCTGTTTTTT.

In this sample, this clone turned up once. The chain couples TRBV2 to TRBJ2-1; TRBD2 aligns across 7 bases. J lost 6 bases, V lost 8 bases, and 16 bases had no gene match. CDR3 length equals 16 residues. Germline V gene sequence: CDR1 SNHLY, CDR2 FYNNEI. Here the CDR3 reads CASGGSGGSLSNEQFF. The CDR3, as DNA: TGTGCCAGCGGAGGTTCGGGCGGGAGCCTGTCCAATGAGCAGTTCTTC.

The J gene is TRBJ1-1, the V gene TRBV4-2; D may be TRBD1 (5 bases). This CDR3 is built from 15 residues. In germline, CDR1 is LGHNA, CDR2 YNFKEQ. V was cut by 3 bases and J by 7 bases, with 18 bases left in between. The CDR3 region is CASSQAARGGVEAFF. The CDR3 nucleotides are TGTGCCAGCAGCCAGGCAGCTCGTGGGGGGGTTGAAGCTTTCTTT.

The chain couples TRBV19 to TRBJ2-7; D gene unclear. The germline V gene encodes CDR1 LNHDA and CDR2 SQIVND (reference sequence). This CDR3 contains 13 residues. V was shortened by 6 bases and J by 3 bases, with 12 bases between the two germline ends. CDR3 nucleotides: TGTGCCAGTAGCCGAGCCGCAGGCTACGAGCAGTACTTC. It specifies CASSRAAGYEQYF.

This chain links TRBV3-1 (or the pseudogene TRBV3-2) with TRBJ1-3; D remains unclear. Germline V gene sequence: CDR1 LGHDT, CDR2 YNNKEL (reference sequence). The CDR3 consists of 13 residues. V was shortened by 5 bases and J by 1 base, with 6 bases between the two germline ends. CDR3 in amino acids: CASSYYSGNTIYF. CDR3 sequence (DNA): TGTGCCAGCAGCTATTATTCTGGAAACACCATATATTTT.

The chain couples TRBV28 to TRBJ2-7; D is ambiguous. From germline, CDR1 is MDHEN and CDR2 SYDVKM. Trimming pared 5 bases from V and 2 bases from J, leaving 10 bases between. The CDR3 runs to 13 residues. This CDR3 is CASSAAYPYEQYF. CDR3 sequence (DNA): TGTGCCAGCAGTGCGGCATATCCCTACGAGCAGTACTTC. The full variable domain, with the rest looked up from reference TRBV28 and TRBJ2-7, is DVKVTQSSRYLVKRTGEKVFLECVQDMDHENMFWYRQDPGLGLRLIYFSYDVKMKEKGDIPEGYSVSREKKERFSLILESASTNQTSMYLCASSAAYPYEQYFGPGTRLTVT.

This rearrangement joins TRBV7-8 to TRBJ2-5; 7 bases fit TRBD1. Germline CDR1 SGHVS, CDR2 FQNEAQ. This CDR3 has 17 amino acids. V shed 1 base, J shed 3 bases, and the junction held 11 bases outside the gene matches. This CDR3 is CASSLVRDSQVKETQYF. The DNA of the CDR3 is TGTGCCAGCAGCTTAGTCCGGGACAGTCAAGTGAAAGAGACCCAGTACTTC.